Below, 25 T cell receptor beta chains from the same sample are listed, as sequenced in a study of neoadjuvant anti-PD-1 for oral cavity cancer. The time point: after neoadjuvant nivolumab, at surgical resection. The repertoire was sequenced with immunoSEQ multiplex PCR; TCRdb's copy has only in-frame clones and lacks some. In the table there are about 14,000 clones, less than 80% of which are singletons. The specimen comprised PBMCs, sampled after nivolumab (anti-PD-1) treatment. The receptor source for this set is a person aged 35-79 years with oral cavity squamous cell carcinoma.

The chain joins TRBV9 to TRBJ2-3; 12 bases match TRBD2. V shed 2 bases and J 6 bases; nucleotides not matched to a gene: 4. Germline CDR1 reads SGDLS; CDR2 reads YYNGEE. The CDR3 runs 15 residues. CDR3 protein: CASSVASGRGDTQYF. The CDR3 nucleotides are TGTGCCAGCAGCGTCGCTAGCGGGAGGGGGGATACGCAGTATTTT.

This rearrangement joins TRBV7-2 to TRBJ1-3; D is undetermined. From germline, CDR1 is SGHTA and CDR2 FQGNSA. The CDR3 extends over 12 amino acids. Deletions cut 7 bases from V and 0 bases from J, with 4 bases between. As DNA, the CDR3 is TGTGCCAGCATGAGCTCTGGAAACACCATATATTTT. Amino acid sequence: CASMSSGNTIYF.

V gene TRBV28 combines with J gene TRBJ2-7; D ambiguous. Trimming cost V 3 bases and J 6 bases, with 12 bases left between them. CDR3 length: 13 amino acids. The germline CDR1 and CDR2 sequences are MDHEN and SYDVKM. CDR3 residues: CASSLLTVGEQYF. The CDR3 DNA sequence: TGTGCCAGCAGTTTGTTAACAGTCGGCGAGCAGTACTTC. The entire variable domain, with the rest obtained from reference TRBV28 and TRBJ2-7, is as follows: DVKVTQSSRYLVKRTGEKVFLECVQDMDHENMFWYRQDPGLGLRLIYFSYDVKMKEKGDIPEGYSVSREKKERFSLILESASTNQTSMYLCASSLLTVGEQYFGPGTRLTVT.

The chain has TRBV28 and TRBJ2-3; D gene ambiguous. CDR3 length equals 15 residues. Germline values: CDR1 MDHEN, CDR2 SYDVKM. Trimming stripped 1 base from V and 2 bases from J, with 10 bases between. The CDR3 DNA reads TGTGCCAGCAGTTTATTGAGGTCAGTCACAGATACGCAGTATTTT. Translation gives CASSLLRSVTDTQYF. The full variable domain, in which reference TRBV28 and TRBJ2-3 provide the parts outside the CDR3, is DVKVTQSSRYLVKRTGEKVFLECVQDMDHENMFWYRQDPGLGLRLIYFSYDVKMKEKGDIPEGYSVSREKKERFSLILESASTNQTSMYLCASSLLRSVTDTQYFGPGTRLTVL.

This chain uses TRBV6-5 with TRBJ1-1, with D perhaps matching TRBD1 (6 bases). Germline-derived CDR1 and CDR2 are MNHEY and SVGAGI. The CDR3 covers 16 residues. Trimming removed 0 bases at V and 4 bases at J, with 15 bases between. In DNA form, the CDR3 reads TGTGCCAGCAGTTACTCCTTCGGCGAAGGGGGCACTGAAGCTTTCTTT. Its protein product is CASSYSFGEGGTEAFF.

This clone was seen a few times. CDR3 region: CASSQVWGGGNIQYF. CDR3 sequence (DNA): TGTGCCAGCAGCCAGGTCTGGGGGGGCGGAAACATTCAGTACTTC. This chain joins TRBV7-2 and TRBJ2-4; D is possibly TRBD2 (7 bases). Germline V CDR1 and CDR2: SGHTA, FQGNSA. V was pared by 5 bases and J by 6 bases, with 17 bases between. The CDR3 has 15 residues.

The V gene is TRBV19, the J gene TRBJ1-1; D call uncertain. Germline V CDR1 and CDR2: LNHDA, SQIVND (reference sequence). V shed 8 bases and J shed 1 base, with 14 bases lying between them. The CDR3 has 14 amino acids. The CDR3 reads CASLGGRENTEAFF. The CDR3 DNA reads TGTGCCAGTTTAGGTGGCAGAGAGAACACTGAAGCTTTCTTT.

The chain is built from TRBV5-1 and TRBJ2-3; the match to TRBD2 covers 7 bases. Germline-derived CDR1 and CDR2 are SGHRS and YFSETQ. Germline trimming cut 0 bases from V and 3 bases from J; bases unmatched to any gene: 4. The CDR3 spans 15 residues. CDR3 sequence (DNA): TGCGCCAGCAGCTTGGGCGGGAGCCCAACAGATACGCAGTATTTT. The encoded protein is CASSLGGSPTDTQYF.

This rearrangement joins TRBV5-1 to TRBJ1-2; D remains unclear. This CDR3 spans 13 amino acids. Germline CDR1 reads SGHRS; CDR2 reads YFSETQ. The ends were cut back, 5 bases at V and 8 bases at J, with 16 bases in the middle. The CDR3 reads CASSSEPSGGYTF. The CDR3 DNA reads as TGCGCCAGCAGTAGTGAGCCGTCTGGAGGCTACACCTTC.

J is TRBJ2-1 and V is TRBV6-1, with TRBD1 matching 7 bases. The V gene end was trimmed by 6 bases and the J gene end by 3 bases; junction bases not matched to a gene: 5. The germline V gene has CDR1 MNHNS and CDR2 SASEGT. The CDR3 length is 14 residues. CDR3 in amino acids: CASREDRNYNEQFF. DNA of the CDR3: TGTGCCAGCAGGGAGGACAGGAACTACAATGAGCAGTTCTTC.

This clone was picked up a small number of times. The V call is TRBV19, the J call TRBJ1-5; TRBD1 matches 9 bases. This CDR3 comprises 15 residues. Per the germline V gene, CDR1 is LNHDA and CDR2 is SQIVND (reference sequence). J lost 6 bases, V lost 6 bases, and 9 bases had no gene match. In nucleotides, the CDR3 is TGTGCCAGTAGACCGGGGACAGGGAGGGGTCAGCCCCAGCATTTT. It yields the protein CASRPGTGRGQPQHF.

CDR3 protein: CASSPSAGGQETQYF. The CDR3 nucleotides are TGTGCCAGCAGTCCCTCAGCGGGAGGCCAAGAGACCCAGTACTTC. The chain is built from TRBV27 and TRBJ2-5, with 9 positions matching TRBD2. The CDR3 totals 15 residues. Per the germline V gene, CDR1 is MNHEY and CDR2 is SMNVEV (reference sequence). V lost 5 bases and J lost 1; bases outside the gene matches: 5.

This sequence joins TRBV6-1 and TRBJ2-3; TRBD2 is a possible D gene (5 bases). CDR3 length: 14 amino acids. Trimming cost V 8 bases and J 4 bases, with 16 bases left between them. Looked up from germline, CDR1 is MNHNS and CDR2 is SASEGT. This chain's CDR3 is CASQWAGGADTQYF. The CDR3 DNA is TGTGCCAGCCAATGGGCGGGTGGGGCAGATACGCAGTATTTT.

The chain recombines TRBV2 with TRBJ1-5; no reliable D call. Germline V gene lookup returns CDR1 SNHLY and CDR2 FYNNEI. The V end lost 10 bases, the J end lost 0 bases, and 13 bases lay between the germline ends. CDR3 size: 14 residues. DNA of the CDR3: TGTGCCACCAAGGACCCCACTAGCAATCAGCCCCAGCATTTT. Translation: CATKDPTSNQPQHF.

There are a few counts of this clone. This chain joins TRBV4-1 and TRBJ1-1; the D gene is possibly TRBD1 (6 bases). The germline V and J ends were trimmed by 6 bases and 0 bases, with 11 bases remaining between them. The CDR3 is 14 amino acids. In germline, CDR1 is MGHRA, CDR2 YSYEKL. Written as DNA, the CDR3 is TGCGCCAGCAGAACAGGGCATATGAACACTGAAGCTTTCTTT. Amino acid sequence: CASRTGHMNTEAFF.

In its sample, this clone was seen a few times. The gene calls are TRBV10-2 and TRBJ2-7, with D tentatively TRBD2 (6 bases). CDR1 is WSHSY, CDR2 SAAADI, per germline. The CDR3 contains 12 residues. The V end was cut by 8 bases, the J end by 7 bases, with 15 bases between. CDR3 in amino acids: CASGGGQVEQYF. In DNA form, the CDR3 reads TGCGCCAGCGGGGGAGGCCAGGTGGAGCAGTACTTC.

CDR3 bases: TGTGCCAGCAGCCGTGCGGGGGCGCGGGAGCAGTACTTC. Its protein is CASSRAGAREQYF. The chain joins TRBV11-3 to TRBJ2-7, with a possible D match to TRBD2 (7 bases). V lost 5 bases, J lost 7 bases, and 15 bases lay in between. CDR1 SGHNT and CDR2 YENEEA come from the germline V gene. CDR3 length: 13 amino acids.

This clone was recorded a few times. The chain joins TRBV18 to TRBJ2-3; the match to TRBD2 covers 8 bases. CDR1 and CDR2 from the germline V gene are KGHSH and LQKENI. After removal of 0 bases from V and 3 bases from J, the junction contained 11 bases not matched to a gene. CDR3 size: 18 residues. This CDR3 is CASSPPRRGARPTDTQYF. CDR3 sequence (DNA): TGTGCCAGCTCACCACCGAGGCGGGGGGCGCGACCAACAGATACGCAGTATTTT.

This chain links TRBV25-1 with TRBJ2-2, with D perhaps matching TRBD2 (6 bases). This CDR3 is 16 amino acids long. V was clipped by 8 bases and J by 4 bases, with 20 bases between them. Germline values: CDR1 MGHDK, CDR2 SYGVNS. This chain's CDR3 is CASGSPGEVATGELFF. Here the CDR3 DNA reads TGTGCCAGCGGCTCCCCCGGGGAGGTGGCCACCGGGGAGCTGTTTTTT.

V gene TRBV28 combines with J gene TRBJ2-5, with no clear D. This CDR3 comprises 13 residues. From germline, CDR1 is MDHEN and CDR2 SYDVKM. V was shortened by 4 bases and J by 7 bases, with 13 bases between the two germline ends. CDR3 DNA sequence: TGTGCCAGCAGTTCTCTCACATGGATGACCCAGTACTTC. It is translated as CASSSLTWMTQYF.

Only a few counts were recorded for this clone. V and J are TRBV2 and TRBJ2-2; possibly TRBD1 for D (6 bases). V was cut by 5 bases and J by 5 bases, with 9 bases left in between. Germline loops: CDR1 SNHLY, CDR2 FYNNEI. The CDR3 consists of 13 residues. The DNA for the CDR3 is TGTGCCAGCAGTAGGACAGTAACCGGGGAGCTGTTTTTT. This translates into CASSRTVTGELFF.

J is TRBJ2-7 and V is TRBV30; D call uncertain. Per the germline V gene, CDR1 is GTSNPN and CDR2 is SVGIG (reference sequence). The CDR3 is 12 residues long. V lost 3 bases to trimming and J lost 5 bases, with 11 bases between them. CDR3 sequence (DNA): TGTGCCTGGAGGGCTAGTTCCCACGAGCAGTACTTC. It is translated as CAWRASSHEQYF.

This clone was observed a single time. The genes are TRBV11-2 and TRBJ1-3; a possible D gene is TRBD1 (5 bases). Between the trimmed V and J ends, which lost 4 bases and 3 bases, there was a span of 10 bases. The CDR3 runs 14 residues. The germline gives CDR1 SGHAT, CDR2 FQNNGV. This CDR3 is CASSSGDFGNTIYF. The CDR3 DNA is TGTGCCAGCAGCTCGGGGGATTTTGGAAACACCATATATTTT.

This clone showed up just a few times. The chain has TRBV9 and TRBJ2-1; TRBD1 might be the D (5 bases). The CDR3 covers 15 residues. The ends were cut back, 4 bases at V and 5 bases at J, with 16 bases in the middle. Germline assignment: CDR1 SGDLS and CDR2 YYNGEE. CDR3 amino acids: CASSHWGNRDNEQFF. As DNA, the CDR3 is TGTGCCAGCAGCCATTGGGGCAATCGTGACAATGAGCAGTTCTTC.

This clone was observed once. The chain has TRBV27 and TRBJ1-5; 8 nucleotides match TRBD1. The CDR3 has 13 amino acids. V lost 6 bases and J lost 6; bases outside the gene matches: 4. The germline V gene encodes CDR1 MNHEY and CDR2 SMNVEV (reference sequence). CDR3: CASSQGAGQPQHF. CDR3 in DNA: TGTGCCAGCAGCCAGGGGGCTGGTCAGCCCCAGCATTTT.